These 3 T cell receptor beta chains were sequenced from one sample in a study of CD8 T cells in ankylosing spondylitis. These receptors have no known antigen. General observations from the study: Blood from ankylosing spondylitis patients appeared to carry a characteristic roughly eight-variant TCR beta motif.

TCRdb analysed the 5' RACE reads with MiXCR anew, one entry per CDR3 protein. The sample shows 450,000 to 550,000 distinct CDR3 sequences, about 5.2% of them seen only once. The sample was blood, either unsorted or a sorted T cell fraction (not recorded which). The receptors come from a male donor with ankylosing spondylitis.

The CDR3, as DNA: TGCGCCAGCAGCTTGGCCCCGGGAGGGAGCACAGATACGCAGTATTTT. Its translation: CASSLAPGGSTDTQYF. V usage is TRBV5-1 and J usage is TRBJ2-3, with 8 nucleotides matching TRBD2. Germline lookup yields CDR1 SGHRS and CDR2 YFSETQ. This CDR3 contains 16 residues. J gave up 0 bases and V 0 bases, and 3 bases lay outside the gene matches.

This clonotype was picked up many times. The chain combines TRBV25-1 with TRBJ2-7, with D perhaps matching TRBD1 or TRBD2 (5 bases each). The V end was cut by 5 bases, the J end by 5 bases, with 22 bases between. The V gene's germline CDR1 is MGHDK and CDR2 SYGVNS. CDR3 length: 16 residues. The chain's CDR3 is CASSHLPGPDVHEQYF. In nucleotides, the CDR3 is TGTGCCAGCAGTCACTTACCGGGACCCGATGTCCACGAGCAGTACTTC.

This clonotype showed up many times. The V gene is TRBV29-1, the J gene TRBJ2-6; D is perhaps TRBD2 (6 bases). V was clipped by 7 bases and J by 3 bases, with 13 bases between them. Germline CDR1 reads SQVTM; CDR2 reads ANQGSEA. The CDR3 has 14 amino acids. The CDR3 is CSAYGDFGANVLTF. The CDR3 nucleotides read TGCAGCGCCTATGGGGACTTTGGGGCCAACGTCCTGACTTTC.